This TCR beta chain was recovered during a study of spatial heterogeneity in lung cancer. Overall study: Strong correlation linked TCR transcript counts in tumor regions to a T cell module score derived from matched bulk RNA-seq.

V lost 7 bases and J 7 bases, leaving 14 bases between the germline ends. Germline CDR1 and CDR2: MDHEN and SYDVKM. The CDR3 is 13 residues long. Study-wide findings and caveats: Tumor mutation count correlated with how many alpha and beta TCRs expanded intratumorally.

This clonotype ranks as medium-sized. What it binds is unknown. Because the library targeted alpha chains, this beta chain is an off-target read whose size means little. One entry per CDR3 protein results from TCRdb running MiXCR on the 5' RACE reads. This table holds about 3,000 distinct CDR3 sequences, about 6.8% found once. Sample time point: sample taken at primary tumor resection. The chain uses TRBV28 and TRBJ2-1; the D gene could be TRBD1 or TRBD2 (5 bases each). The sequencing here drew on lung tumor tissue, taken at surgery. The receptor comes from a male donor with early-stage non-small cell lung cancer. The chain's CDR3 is CASKRDLSNEQFF. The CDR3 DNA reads TGTGCCAGCAAAAGGGACCTGTCAAATGAGCAGTTCTTC.